One and the same sample provided the 31 T cell receptor beta chains below, sequenced in a study of blood T cell repertoires in COVID-19. The assay was immunoSEQ multiplex PCR, and TCRdb's table has in-frame clones only and misses some. The repertoire has tens of thousands of clones, 75% to 90% of them found once; the top ten carry less than 2.5%. Source material: peripheral blood. The source of these receptors is a human donor in a cohort sampled during active COVID-19.

The gene calls are TRBV5-4 and TRBJ1-2; tentative D call: TRBD1 (6 bases). Germline V lookup: CDR1 SGHNT, CDR2 YYREEE (reference sequence). The CDR3 runs to 14 residues. With 4 bases removed from V and 2 bases from J, the gap between germline ends came to 12 bases. The CDR3 DNA sequence: TGTGCCAGCAGCCGTCAGGGGATCAACTATGGCTACACCTTC. Protein sequence: CASSRQGINYGYTF. Looking up the rest from reference TRBV5-4 and TRBJ1-2 gives the full variable domain: ETGVTQSPTHLIKTRGQQVTLRCSSQSGHNTVSWYQQALGQGPQFIFQYYREEENGRGNFPPRFSGLQFPNYSSELNVNALELDDSALYLCASSRQGINYGYTFGSGTRLTVV.

This rearrangement joins TRBV6-1 to TRBJ1-2, with 8 bases identical to TRBD1. V was clipped by 2 bases and J by 2 bases; unmatched bases: 7. This CDR3 comprises 16 residues. Germline V gene lookup returns CDR1 MNHNS and CDR2 SASEGT. The CDR3: CASSEPSRTGNYGYTF. The DNA for the CDR3 is TGTGCCAGCAGTGAACCCTCCAGGACAGGGAACTATGGCTACACCTTC.

The V and J genes are TRBV25-1 and TRBJ1-2; 9 nucleotides agree with TRBD1. V lost 9 bases, J lost 7 bases, and 6 bases stayed unmatched. CDR3 length: 12 amino acids. Germline V lookup: CDR1 MGHDK, CDR2 SYGVNS. The CDR3 region is CASTGTGFGYTF. The CDR3 DNA reads as TGTGCCAGTACCGGGACAGGGTTTGGCTACACCTTC.

J is TRBJ1-2 and V is TRBV7-9, with TRBD1 as a possible D gene (5 bases). This CDR3 contains 13 residues. Germline V gene data show CDR1 as SEHNR and CDR2 as FQNEAQ (reference sequence). Trimming removed 2 bases from V and 7 bases from J, with 11 bases in between. CDR3 in amino acids: CASSLPGFRGYTF. For the CDR3, the DNA is TGTGCCAGCAGCTTACCAGGGTTTCGTGGCTACACCTTC.

The V and J genes are TRBV4-2 and TRBJ1-2; no reliable D call. Trimming removed 0 bases at V and 5 bases at J, with 13 bases between. Per germline, CDR1 LGHNA and CDR2 YNFKEQ. This CDR3 has 15 amino acids. The CDR3 sequence: CASSQDGQARYGYTF. The CDR3 DNA sequence: TGTGCCAGCAGCCAAGATGGGCAGGCTCGGTATGGCTACACCTTC.

This clone has more than one count but fewer than ten. The chain recombines TRBV7-8 with TRBJ2-1, with 16 bases matching TRBD2. CDR1 and CDR2 (germline): SGHVS, FQNEAQ. The CDR3 covers 18 residues. J gave up 7 bases and V 2 bases, and 8 bases lay outside the gene matches. The CDR3 protein is CASSLTAGTSGRGNEQFF. In DNA form, the CDR3 reads TGTGCCAGCAGCTTAACTGCCGGGACTAGCGGGAGGGGGAATGAGCAGTTCTTC. The full variable domain, in which reference TRBV7-8 and TRBJ2-1 provide the parts outside the CDR3, is GAGVSQSPRYKVAKRGQDVALRCDPISGHVSLFWYQQALGQGPEFLTYFQNEAQLDKSGLPSDRFFAERPEGSVSTLKIQRTQQEDSAVYLCASSLTAGTSGRGNEQFFGPGTRLTVL.

The chain carries TRBV2 and TRBJ1-1; 8 bases are shared with TRBD1. The germline CDR1 and CDR2 sequences are SNHLY and FYNNEI. The CDR3 contains 15 residues. Trimming at V came to 7 bases and at J to 5 bases, leaving 12 bases not matched to a gene. The CDR3 sequence is CASTPGQGRWTEAFF. The CDR3 region has the DNA TGTGCCAGCACCCCTGGACAGGGAAGGTGGACTGAAGCTTTCTTT.

The chain employs TRBV7-2 and TRBJ2-3, with 9 nucleotides matching TRBD2. Germline V gene sequence: CDR1 SGHTA, CDR2 FQGNSA. Trimming cost V 1 base and J 2 bases; bases outside gene matches: 4. The CDR3 length is 16 residues. As DNA, the CDR3 is TGTGCCAGCAGCTTAGGGCTAGCGGGGATCACAGATACGCAGTATTTT. Translated: CASSLGLAGITDTQYF.

The rearrangement uses TRBV7-9 and TRBJ2-1; tentatively, D is TRBD2 (5 bases). V lost 1 base, J lost 6 bases, and 13 bases lay in between. CDR1 and CDR2 from the germline V gene are SEHNR and FQNEAQ (reference sequence). The CDR3 is 15 residues long. For the CDR3, the DNA is TGTGCCAGCAGCTTAGAAACAGAAGGGAGCAATGAGCAGTTCTTC. Protein: CASSLETEGSNEQFF.

The chain employs TRBV28 and TRBJ2-7; TRBD2 aligns across 7 bases. This CDR3 has 16 residues. CDR1 and CDR2 (germline): MDHEN, SYDVKM. V lost 6 bases to trimming and J lost 1 base; unmatched junction nucleotides: 12. The CDR3 region has the DNA TGTGCCAGCAGCCAAAGCTCGGGAGGAAGATCCTACGAGCAGTACTTC. Translating it yields CASSQSSGGRSYEQYF.

This rearrangement joins TRBV18 to TRBJ1-2; D unresolved. The CDR3 has 13 residues. CDR1 KGHSH and CDR2 LQKENI come from the germline V gene. The ends were cut back, 3 bases at V and 3 bases at J, with 8 bases in the middle. The CDR3 DNA reads as TGTGCCAGCTCACCGGAACAGTACTATGGCTACACCTTC. Translation gives CASSPEQYYGYTF. The variable domain in full, completed from reference TRBV18 and TRBJ1-2, reads NAGVMQNPRHLVRRRGQEARLRCSPMKGHSHVYWYRQLPEEGLKFMVYLQKENIIDESGMPKERFSAEFPKEGPSILRIQQVVRGDSAAYFCASSPEQYYGYTFGSGTRLTVV.

The rearrangement links TRBV28 to TRBJ2-7; a weak D match, TRBD1 (6 bases). The CDR3 is 15 residues long. CDR1 MDHEN and CDR2 SYDVKM come from the germline V gene. V lost 5 bases to trimming and J lost 2 bases, with 16 bases between them. As DNA, the CDR3 is TGTGCCAGCAGTACACGGACAGTGAAAGCCTACGAGCAGTACTTC. It translates to CASSTRTVKAYEQYF. Based on the CDR3 plus reference TRBV28 and TRBJ2-7, the full variable domain is DVKVTQSSRYLVKRTGEKVFLECVQDMDHENMFWYRQDPGLGLRLIYFSYDVKMKEKGDIPEGYSVSREKKERFSLILESASTNQTSMYLCASSTRTVKAYEQYFGPGTRLTVT.

The CDR3 reads CAISESGDFTNEQFF. The CDR3 DNA is TGTGCCATCAGTGAGTCGGGGGACTTTACCAATGAGCAGTTCTTC. This chain connects TRBV10-3 to TRBJ2-1, with D perhaps matching TRBD2 (6 bases). CDR3 size: 15 residues. Trimming removed 0 bases from V and 6 bases from J, with 12 bases in between. CDR1 ENHRY and CDR2 SYGVKD come from the germline V gene.

The chain joins TRBV7-2 to TRBJ1-5, with D possibly matching TRBD1 (5 bases). Trimming left V 5 bases short and J 5 bases short, with 13 bases between. There are 14 residues in the CDR3. Germline V gives CDR1 SGHTA, CDR2 FQGNSA. CDR3 protein: CASSPRDFDQPQHF. DNA of the CDR3: TGTGCCAGCAGCCCCCGGGACTTTGATCAGCCCCAGCATTTT.

In nucleotides, the CDR3 is TGTGCCAGCAGCTTGGGGACAGGGGGCAACTACGAGCAGTACTTC. As protein: CASSLGTGGNYEQYF. The chain employs TRBV5-4 and TRBJ2-7; 11 bases map to TRBD1. V was clipped by 0 bases and J by 3 bases; unmatched bases: 2. This CDR3 has 15 residues. Germline V lookup: CDR1 SGHNT, CDR2 YYREEE (reference sequence).

This clone was seen only a few times. The gene calls are TRBV28 and TRBJ1-5; the D gene is possibly TRBD1 (6 bases). Germline V gene data show CDR1 as MDHEN and CDR2 as SYDVKM. This CDR3 is 14 amino acids long. V was shortened by 5 bases and J by 7 bases, with 15 bases between the two germline ends. The CDR3 region has the DNA TGTGCCAGCAGTGGGGGCAGTGGTTTGCAGCCCCAGCATTTT. Translation: CASSGGSGLQPQHF.

The V and J genes are TRBV27 and TRBJ2-1; D is undetermined. The CDR3 is made up of 15 amino acids. V lost 5 bases and J 0 bases, leaving 11 bases between the germline ends. Germline V CDR1 and CDR2: MNHEY, SMNVEV (reference sequence). CDR3 sequence reads: CASSTSESSYNEQFF. The CDR3 DNA follows: TGTGCCAGCAGTACGAGCGAATCCTCCTACAATGAGCAGTTCTTC.

In DNA form, the CDR3 reads TGTGCCAGCTCACCGCGGGGACAGAACTACGAGCAGTACTTC. Translation gives CASSPRGQNYEQYF. V gene TRBV18 combines with J gene TRBJ2-7; the D gene is possibly TRBD1 (7 bases). Looked up from germline, CDR1 is KGHSH and CDR2 is LQKENI. V dropped 3 bases and J dropped 3 bases, with 12 bases sitting between them. This CDR3 is built from 14 residues.

This clone was seen only once. This chain links TRBV7-2 with TRBJ2-1, with D unresolved. The CDR3 runs 14 residues. The germline V gene encodes CDR1 SGHTA and CDR2 FQGNSA. The germline V and J ends were trimmed by 5 bases and 2 bases, with 10 bases remaining between them. The CDR3 bases are TGTGCCAGCAGCACCGCGACAACCTACAATGAGCAGTTCTTC. Translating it yields CASSTATTYNEQFF.

This clone is a singleton in its sample. V is TRBV30 and J is TRBJ1-2, with D hard to call. V was cut by 3 bases and J by 4 bases, with 9 bases left in between. Germline CDR1 and CDR2: GTSNPN and SVGIG (reference sequence). This CDR3 has 12 residues. CDR3 sequence (DNA): TGTGCCTGGAGAATACAGAGCTATGGCTACACCTTC. It encodes CAWRIQSYGYTF.

This clone has a single count. V gene TRBV7-9 combines with J gene TRBJ2-2; 8 bases line up with TRBD1. V dropped 7 bases and J dropped 0; count of bases not matched to a gene: 4. The CDR3 runs to 15 residues. The germline CDR1 and CDR2 sequences are SEHNR and FQNEAQ (reference sequence). The CDR3, as DNA: TGTGCCAGCACCGGGACAGGCGCGAACACCGGGGAGCTGTTTTTT. Residues: CASTGTGANTGELFF.

The V call is TRBV5-1, the J call TRBJ1-4; no clear D gene. Germline loops: CDR1 SGHRS, CDR2 YFSETQ. Trimming left V 2 bases short and J 5 bases short, with 10 bases between. The CDR3 has 14 residues. CDR3 amino acids: CASSFKGGNEKLFF. The CDR3 DNA reads TGCGCCAGCAGCTTTAAAGGCGGAAATGAAAAACTGTTTTTT.

The rearrangement joins TRBV5-1 to TRBJ2-4; 9 positions match TRBD1. Germline V gene sequence: CDR1 SGHRS, CDR2 YFSETQ. V was clipped by 6 bases and J by 2 bases; unmatched bases: 9. The CDR3 contains 16 residues. Here the CDR3 DNA reads TGCGCCAGCACCCCAACAGGGGGCGCGTCCAAAAACATTCAGTACTTC. It specifies CASTPTGGASKNIQYF.

The chain couples TRBV4-1 to TRBJ2-3; 10 nucleotides agree with TRBD2. V shed 0 bases, J shed 5 bases, and the junction held 11 bases outside the gene matches. The CDR3 has 18 amino acids. Germline CDR1 MGHRA, CDR2 YSYEKL. DNA of the CDR3: TGCGCCAGCAGCCAAGAAGTTTCAGCGGGGGGGCCAATAGATACGCAGTATTTT. Its protein product is CASSQEVSAGGPIDTQYF.

V is TRBV3-1 (or the pseudogene TRBV3-2) and J is TRBJ2-3; TRBD2 matches 7 bases. This CDR3 region has 14 residues. Looked up from germline, CDR1 is LGHDT and CDR2 is YNNKEL (reference sequence). V gave up 4 bases and J gave up 10 bases; unmatched junction bases: 11. DNA of the CDR3: TGTGCCAGCAGCCCGGGGACTACGATTAGCTCGCAGTATTTT. Translated: CASSPGTTISSQYF.

V is TRBV19 and J is TRBJ1-4; TRBD1 is a possible D gene (6 bases). CDR1 and CDR2 from the germline V gene are LNHDA and SQIVND (reference sequence). Trimming took 8 bases from V and 4 from J, leaving 17 bases between them. The CDR3 has 15 residues. CDR3 residues: CASCRTQGNNEKLFF. The CDR3, as DNA: TGTGCCAGTTGCAGGACGCAGGGGAATAATGAAAAACTGTTTTTT.

This clone has just one count. The V gene is TRBV7-6, the J gene TRBJ1-1; maybe TRBD1 (6 bases). The CDR3 sequence is 16 residues long. Looked up from germline, CDR1 is SGHVS and CDR2 is FNYEAQ. Trimming left V 0 bases short and J 1 base short, with 12 bases between. CDR3 protein: CASSLAFRDKNTEAFF. In DNA, the CDR3 is TGTGCCAGCAGCTTAGCGTTTCGGGACAAGAACACTGAAGCTTTCTTT.

This clone occurred once. The chain links TRBV10-3 to TRBJ2-5; 12 bases match TRBD2. The length of the CDR3 is 15 residues. The V segment lost 3 bases and the J segment 4 bases; nucleotides outside the gene matches: 3. The germline V gene encodes CDR1 ENHRY and CDR2 SYGVKD. The CDR3 DNA follows: TGTGCCATCAGTGACCCGACTAGCGGGAGAGAGACCCAGTACTTC. Translation gives CAISDPTSGRETQYF.

CDR3 amino acids: CASSYRRSSSGNTIYF. In DNA, the CDR3 is TGTGCCAGCAGTTATAGGAGGTCGTCCTCTGGAAACACCATATATTTT. The chain couples TRBV6-5 to TRBJ1-3; D gene uncertain. The CDR3 has 16 amino acids. The germline gives CDR1 MNHEY, CDR2 SVGAGI. V was pared by 3 bases and J by 0 bases, with 12 bases between.

This clone was observed a handful of times. The rearrangement uses TRBV7-2 and TRBJ2-1, with TRBD2 matching over 12 bases. Trimming took 2 bases from V and 3 from J; bases not matched to a gene: 2. The CDR3 runs to 16 residues. Germline values: CDR1 SGHTA, CDR2 FQGNSA. CDR3 region: CASSLTTSGGYNEQFF. CDR3 bases: TGTGCCAGCAGCTTAACGACTAGCGGGGGCTACAATGAGCAGTTCTTC.

Points on this clone: One end of the junction does not line up with germline, which may come from a read error. The V call is TRBV10-3, the J call TRBJ1-5; D is ambiguous. The CDR3 has 13 residues. Germline V gene lookup returns CDR1 ENHRY and CDR2 SYGVKD. Here the CDR3 reads CAISESITQAQHF. CDR3 in DNA: TGTGCCATCAGTGAGTCGATTACTCAGGCCCAGCATTTT.